What follows are 26 T cell receptor beta chains derived from one specimen sequenced in a study of T cell responses to AZD1222 COVID-19 vaccine. Here immunoSEQ multiplex PCR was the method, and the copy in TCRdb shows in-frame clones only, minus some. Among roughly 120,000 clones, roughly 84% were seen once, and the ten largest hold roughly 9.5%. Sequenced here: peripheral blood, sampled on day 0 of AZD1222 vaccination. The receptors here all came from an adult in good health.

This clone was recorded many times. The V gene is TRBV4-2, the J gene TRBJ1-4; D uncertain. CDR1 is LGHNA, CDR2 YNFKEQ, per germline. V shed 0 bases and J shed 7 bases, with 6 bases lying between them. The CDR3 is 13 amino acids. This CDR3 is CASSQELGEKLFF. In DNA, the CDR3 is TGTGCCAGCAGCCAAGAGTTAGGTGAAAAACTGTTTTTT.

Here the CDR3 reads CASQDSTGELFF. CDR3 nucleotide sequence: TGTGCCAGCCAAGACAGCACCGGGGAGCTGTTTTTT. The chain links TRBV28 to TRBJ2-2, with D tentatively TRBD1 (5 bases). Deletions cut 8 bases from V and 4 bases from J, with 8 bases between. This CDR3 is 12 amino acids long. Germline-derived CDR1 and CDR2 are MDHEN and SYDVKM.

The chain links TRBV5-1 to TRBJ2-2; D perhaps matches TRBD1 (5 bases). The germline V gene has CDR1 SGHRS and CDR2 YFSETQ. The V gene lost 2 bases and the J gene lost 2 bases, with 13 bases spanning the gap. This CDR3 is built from 16 residues. In DNA, the CDR3 is TGCGCCAGCAGCTTATCAGGGAACCCTAACACCGGGGAGCTGTTTTTT. Its protein is CASSLSGNPNTGELFF.

The chain links TRBV7-2 to TRBJ1-4; D may be TRBD1 (6 bases). Trimming pared 1 base from V and 4 bases from J, leaving 10 bases between. Germline CDR1 and CDR2: SGHTA and FQGNSA. The CDR3 extends over 15 amino acids. The CDR3 nucleotides read TGTGCCAGCAGCTTAGGTACAGGGATTAATGAAAAACTGTTTTTT. Its translation: CASSLGTGINEKLFF. Drawing the rest from reference TRBV7-2 and TRBJ1-4, the complete variable domain is GAGVSQSPSNKVTEKGKDVELRCDPISGHTALYWYRQSLGQGLEFLIYFQGNSAPDKSGLPSDRFSAERTGGSVSTLTIQRTQQEDSAVYLCASSLGTGINEKLFFGSGTQLSVL.

The chain recombines TRBV7-6 with TRBJ1-3; 8 nucleotides line up with TRBD1. The junction had 7 bases not matched to a gene; V was cut back by 5 bases and J by 1 base. The germline V gene encodes CDR1 SGHVS and CDR2 FNYEAQ. This CDR3 contains 16 residues. The CDR3 nucleotides read TGTGCCAGCAGCCAAGGACAGGGTGTTTCTGGAAACACCATATATTTT. This codes for CASSQGQGVSGNTIYF.

The gene calls are TRBV6-5 and TRBJ1-5, with D possibly being TRBD1 (6 bases). The CDR3 extends over 13 amino acids. The germline V gene encodes CDR1 MNHEY and CDR2 SVGAGI. Deletions cut 0 bases from V and 7 bases from J, with 7 bases between. The CDR3 sequence is CASSYSGQQPQHF. CDR3 bases: TGTGCCAGCAGTTACTCCGGACAGCAGCCCCAGCATTTT.

This chain joins TRBV15 and TRBJ2-1, with D perhaps TRBD1 (6 bases). This CDR3 has 16 residues. Trimming left V 1 base short and J 5 bases short, with 15 bases between. Germline V gene sequence: CDR1 LNHNV, CDR2 YYDKDF (reference sequence). Here the CDR3 DNA reads TGTGCCACCAGCAGAGGTCACGGGACACAAAACAATGAGCAGTTCTTC. It translates to CATSRGHGTQNNEQFF.

Turning to this clone: Other DNA sequences in this specimen translate into the identical CDR3. The chain uses TRBV27 and TRBJ2-5; D is unresolved. The CDR3 has 11 residues. In germline, CDR1 is MNHEY, CDR2 SMNVEV (reference sequence). The V end lost 2 bases, the J end lost 4 bases, and 2 bases lay between the germline ends. This CDR3 is CASSLGETQYF. For the CDR3, the DNA is TGTGCCAGCAGTTTAGGAGAGACCCAGTACTTC.

This chain joins TRBV4-2 and TRBJ2-5; D tentatively reads TRBD1 or TRBD2 (5 bases each). Trimming took 1 base from V and 2 from J, leaving 11 bases between them. This CDR3 region has 15 residues. The germline CDR1 and CDR2 sequences are LGHNA and YNFKEQ. The CDR3 region has the DNA TGTGCCAGCAGCCAAGTATCGGGGCAGCAAGAGACCCAGTACTTC. Translating it yields CASSQVSGQQETQYF.

J is TRBJ1-6 and V is TRBV7-9; TRBD1 aligns across 7 bases. The CDR3 length is 14 residues. The trim removed 8 bases at V and 7 bases at J, leaving 8 bases unmatched. CDR1 is SEHNR and CDR2 is FQNEAQ in the germline V gene (reference sequence). Here the CDR3 DNA reads TGTGCCAGCGGTGGTACACAGGGGAATTCACCCCTCCACTTT. This gives the protein CASGGTQGNSPLHF.

This clone appeared a single time. The chain couples TRBV12-3 or TRBV12-4 to TRBJ1-1, with D unresolved. The germline V and J ends were trimmed by 7 bases and 1 base, with 10 bases remaining between them. CDR3 length: 13 amino acids. CDR3 region: CASTLDQNTEAFF. The CDR3 region has the DNA TGTGCCAGCACCTTGGATCAGAACACTGAAGCTTTCTTT.

The chain has TRBV18 and TRBJ1-2; no clear D gene. Germline V CDR1 and CDR2: KGHSH, LQKENI. The V and J ends lost 0 bases and 4 bases respectively, with 9 bases between them. The CDR3 is 14 residues long. This CDR3 reads CASSPPESPYGYTF. The CDR3 nucleotides read TGTGCCAGCTCACCACCGGAATCGCCCTATGGCTACACCTTC.

In DNA form, the CDR3 reads TGTGCCAGCAGCCCTCGGGTGATCCACTCTGGAAACACCATATATTTT. This sequence encodes CASSPRVIHSGNTIYF. The chain joins TRBV7-8 to TRBJ1-3; D unresolved. The CDR3 sequence is 16 residues long. Trimming pared 5 bases from V and 0 bases from J, leaving 14 bases between. In germline, CDR1 is SGHVS, CDR2 FQNEAQ.

The J gene is TRBJ2-7, the V gene TRBV18; the match to TRBD1 covers 7 bases. The CDR3 covers 14 residues. V dropped 3 bases and J dropped 2; count of bases not matched to a gene: 4. CDR1 is KGHSH, CDR2 LQKENI, per germline. The CDR3 nucleotides read TGTGCCAGCTCACCCGGGACAGCAGCCTACGAGCAGTACTTC. It specifies CASSPGTAAYEQYF.

The chain carries TRBV9 and TRBJ2-3; D is perhaps TRBD2 (5 bases). Between the trimmed V and J ends, which lost 4 bases and 0 bases, there was a span of 15 bases. The CDR3 is 16 residues long. The germline CDR1 and CDR2 sequences are SGDLS and YYNGEE. In DNA, the CDR3 is TGTGCCAGCAGCCCCCCGCAGCGGACTAGCACAGATACGCAGTATTTT. Encoded protein: CASSPPQRTSTDTQYF.

The chain is built from TRBV7-9 and TRBJ1-1; no clear D gene. Trimming stripped 5 bases from V and 1 base from J, with 8 bases between. The CDR3 extends over 13 amino acids. CDR1 is SEHNR and CDR2 is FQNEAQ in the germline V gene (reference sequence). The CDR3 DNA follows: TGTGCCAGCAGCCAACAGCCGAACACTGAAGCTTTCTTT. This translates into CASSQQPNTEAFF.

The V gene is TRBV28, the J gene TRBJ1-2; D not certain. Looked up from germline, CDR1 is MDHEN and CDR2 is SYDVKM. CDR3 length equals 13 residues. Trimming removed 6 bases from V and 7 bases from J, with 15 bases in between. The CDR3 here is CASSERVIGGYTF. CDR3 DNA: TGTGCCAGCAGCGAACGGGTAATCGGTGGCTACACCTTC.

The chain links TRBV18 to TRBJ2-1; D uncertain. Germline CDR1 reads KGHSH; CDR2 reads LQKENI. V shed 3 bases and J shed 7 bases, with 10 bases lying between them. The CDR3 contains 13 residues. CDR3 protein: CASSPLRYNEQFF. The CDR3, as DNA: TGTGCCAGCTCACCCTTACGGTATAATGAGCAGTTCTTC.

The chain recombines TRBV12-3 or TRBV12-4 with TRBJ2-7; D is perhaps TRBD2 (5 bases). The CDR3 runs 12 residues. V dropped 1 base and J dropped 7 bases, with 8 bases sitting between them. Here the CDR3 DNA reads TGTGCCAGCAGTTTAGGCCGGAGGGAGCAGTACTTC. This sequence encodes CASSLGRREQYF.

This clone occurred a few times. The genes are TRBV9 and TRBJ1-5; TRBD1 is a possible D gene (5 bases). CDR1 is SGDLS and CDR2 is YYNGEE in the germline V gene. The V end lost 6 bases, the J end lost 4 bases, and 14 bases lay between the germline ends. The CDR3 contains 14 residues. The chain's CDR3 is CASNPGTENQPQHF. The CDR3 DNA reads as TGTGCCAGCAATCCCGGGACGGAGAATCAGCCCCAGCATTTT.

This clone was seen more than once but under ten times. The gene calls are TRBV7-6 and TRBJ2-3; no reliable D call. V was cut by 5 bases and J by 0 bases, with 12 bases left in between. Per germline, CDR1 SGHVS and CDR2 FNYEAQ. There are 15 residues in the CDR3. The CDR3 sequence: CASSMTDSSTDTQYF. The CDR3 DNA reads as TGTGCCAGCAGCATGACTGACTCTAGCACAGATACGCAGTATTTT.

The chain employs TRBV7-2 and TRBJ2-1; 8 bases match TRBD2. Germline-derived CDR1 and CDR2 are SGHTA and FQGNSA. The CDR3 spans 16 residues. With V trimmed by 0 bases and J by 9 bases, 10 bases remained unmatched. CDR3 amino acids: CASSLAEAGERGEQFF. The CDR3 coding sequence is TGTGCCAGCAGCTTAGCGGAAGCGGGAGAACGGGGTGAGCAGTTCTTC. The whole variable domain, filled in from reference TRBV7-2 and TRBJ2-1, reads GAGVSQSPSNKVTEKGKDVELRCDPISGHTALYWYRQSLGQGLEFLIYFQGNSAPDKSGLPSDRFSAERTGGSVSTLTIQRTQQEDSAVYLCASSLAEAGERGEQFFGPGTRLTVL.

V gene TRBV3-1 (or the pseudogene TRBV3-2) combines with J gene TRBJ1-2, with 8 bases matching TRBD1. This CDR3 contains 13 residues. Trimming at V came to 4 bases and at J to 2 bases, leaving 0 bases not matched to a gene. Germline assignment: CDR1 LGHDT and CDR2 YNNKEL (reference sequence). Written as DNA, the CDR3 is TGTGCCAGCAGCCCAGGGGGCAACTATGGCTACACCTTC. As protein: CASSPGGNYGYTF.

V and J are TRBV28 and TRBJ1-4; 9 nucleotides match TRBD1. The J segment lost 5 bases and the V segment lost 4 bases, leaving 5 bases of the junction unmatched. The CDR3 runs 15 residues. Per germline, CDR1 MDHEN and CDR2 SYDVKM. CDR3 coding DNA: TGTGCCAGCAGTTCCCCCGGGACAGGGAATGAAAAACTGTTTTTT. Protein product: CASSSPGTGNEKLFF.

The V and J genes are TRBV11-2 and TRBJ2-3; no firm D call. Germline V gene lookup returns CDR1 SGHAT and CDR2 FQNNGV. The CDR3 has 16 amino acids. V lost 1 base and J lost 1, with 12 bases in between. The CDR3 loop is CASSLGAYAGTDTQYF. The DNA for the CDR3 is TGTGCCAGCAGCTTAGGCGCATACGCGGGCACAGATACGCAGTATTTT. Full variable domain (outside the CDR3, taken from reference TRBV11-2 and TRBJ2-3): EAGVAQSPRYKIIEKRQSVAFWCNPISGHATLYWYQQILGQGPKLLIQFQNNGVVDDSQLPKDRFSAERLKGVDSTLKIQPAKLEDSAVYLCASSLGAYAGTDTQYFGPGTRLTVL.

V and J are TRBV9 and TRBJ2-2; 7 nucleotides agree with TRBD1. The V gene's germline CDR1 is SGDLS and CDR2 YYNGEE. V dropped 4 bases and J dropped 3; count of bases not matched to a gene: 9. The CDR3 extends over 16 amino acids. The CDR3 spells CASSPYRGHDTGELFF. CDR3 DNA: TGTGCCAGCAGCCCTTACAGGGGACACGACACCGGGGAGCTGTTTTTT.